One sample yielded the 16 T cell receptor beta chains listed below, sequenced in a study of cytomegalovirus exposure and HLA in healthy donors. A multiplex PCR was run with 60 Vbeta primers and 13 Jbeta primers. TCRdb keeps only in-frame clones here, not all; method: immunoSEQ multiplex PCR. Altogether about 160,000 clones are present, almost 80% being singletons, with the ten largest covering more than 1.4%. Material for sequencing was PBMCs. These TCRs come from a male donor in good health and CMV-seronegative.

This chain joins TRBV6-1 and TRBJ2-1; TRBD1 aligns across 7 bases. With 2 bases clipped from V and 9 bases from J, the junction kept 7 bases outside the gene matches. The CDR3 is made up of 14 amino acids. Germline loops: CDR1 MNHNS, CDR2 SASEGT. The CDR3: CASSEKGAGGEQFF. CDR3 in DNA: TGTGCCAGCAGTGAAAAGGGGGCCGGCGGTGAGCAGTTCTTC.

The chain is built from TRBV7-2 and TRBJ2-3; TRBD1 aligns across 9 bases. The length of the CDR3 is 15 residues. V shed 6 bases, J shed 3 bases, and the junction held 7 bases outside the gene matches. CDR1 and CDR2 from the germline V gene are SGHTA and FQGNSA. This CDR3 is CASSPDRGGTDTQYF. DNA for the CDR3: TGTGCCAGCAGTCCGGACAGGGGAGGGACAGATACGCAGTATTTT.

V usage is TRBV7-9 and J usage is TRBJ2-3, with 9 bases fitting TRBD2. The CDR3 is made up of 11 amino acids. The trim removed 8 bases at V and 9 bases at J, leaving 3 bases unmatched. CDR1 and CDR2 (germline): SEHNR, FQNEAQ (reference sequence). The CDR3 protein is CASGAGGTQYF. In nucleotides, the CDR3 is TGTGCCAGCGGCGCGGGGGGGACGCAGTATTTT.

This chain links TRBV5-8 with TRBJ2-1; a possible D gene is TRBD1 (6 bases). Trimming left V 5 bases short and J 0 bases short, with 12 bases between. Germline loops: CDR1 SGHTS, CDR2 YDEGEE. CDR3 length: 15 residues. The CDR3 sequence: CASSDRFSSYNEQFF. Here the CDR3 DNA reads TGTGCCAGCAGTGACAGGTTTAGCTCCTACAATGAGCAGTTCTTC.

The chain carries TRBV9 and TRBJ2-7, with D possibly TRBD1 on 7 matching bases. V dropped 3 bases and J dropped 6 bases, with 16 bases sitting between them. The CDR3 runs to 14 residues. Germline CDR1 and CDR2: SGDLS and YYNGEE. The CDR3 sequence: CASSGPGGGGEQYF. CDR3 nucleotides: TGTGCCAGCAGCGGGCCAGGAGGGGGCGGCGAGCAGTACTTC.

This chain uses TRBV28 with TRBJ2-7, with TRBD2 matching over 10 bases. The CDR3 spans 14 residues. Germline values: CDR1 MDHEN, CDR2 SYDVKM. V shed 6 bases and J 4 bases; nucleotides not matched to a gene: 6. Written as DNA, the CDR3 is TGTGCCAGCAGGGCTAGCGGGAGCCTATACGAGCAGTACTTC. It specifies CASRASGSLYEQYF.

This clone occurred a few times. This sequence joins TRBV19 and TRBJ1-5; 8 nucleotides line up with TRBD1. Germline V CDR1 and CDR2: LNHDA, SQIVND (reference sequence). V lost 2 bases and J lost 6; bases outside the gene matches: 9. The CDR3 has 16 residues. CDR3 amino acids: CASSIMGQASSQPQHF. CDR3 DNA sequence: TGTGCCAGTAGTATAATGGGACAGGCATCATCTCAGCCCCAGCATTTT.

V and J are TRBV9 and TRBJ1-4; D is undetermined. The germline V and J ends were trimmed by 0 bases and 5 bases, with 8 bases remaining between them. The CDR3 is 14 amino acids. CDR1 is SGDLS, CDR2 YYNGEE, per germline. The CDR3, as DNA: TGTGCCAGCAGCGTAGGCCAGTCAAATGAAAAACTGTTTTTT. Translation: CASSVGQSNEKLFF.

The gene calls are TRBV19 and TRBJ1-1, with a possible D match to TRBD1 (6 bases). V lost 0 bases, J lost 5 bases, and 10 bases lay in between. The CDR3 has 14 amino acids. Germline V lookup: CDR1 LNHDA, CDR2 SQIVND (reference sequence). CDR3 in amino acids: CASSIDQRGTEAFF. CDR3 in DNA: TGTGCCAGTAGTATAGATCAAAGGGGGACTGAAGCTTTCTTT.

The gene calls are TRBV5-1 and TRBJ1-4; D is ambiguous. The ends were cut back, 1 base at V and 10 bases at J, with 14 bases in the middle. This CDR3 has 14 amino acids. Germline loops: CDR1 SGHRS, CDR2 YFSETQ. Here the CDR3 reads CASSLKANEGKLFF. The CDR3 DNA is TGCGCCAGCAGCTTGAAAGCTAATGAGGGAAAACTGTTTTTT.

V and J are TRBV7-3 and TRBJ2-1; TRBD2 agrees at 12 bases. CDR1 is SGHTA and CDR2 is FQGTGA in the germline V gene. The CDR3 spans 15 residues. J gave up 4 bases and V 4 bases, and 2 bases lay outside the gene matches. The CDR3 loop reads CASSSTSGGYNEQFF. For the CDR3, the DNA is TGTGCCAGCAGCTCCACTAGCGGGGGGTACAATGAGCAGTTCTTC.

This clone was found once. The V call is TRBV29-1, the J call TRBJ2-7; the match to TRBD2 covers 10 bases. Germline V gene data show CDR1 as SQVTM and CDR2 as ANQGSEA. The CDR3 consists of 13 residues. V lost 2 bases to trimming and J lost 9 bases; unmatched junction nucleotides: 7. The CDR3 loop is CSVEPSGSFVQYF. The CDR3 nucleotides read TGCAGCGTTGAACCTAGCGGGAGTTTCGTGCAGTACTTC.

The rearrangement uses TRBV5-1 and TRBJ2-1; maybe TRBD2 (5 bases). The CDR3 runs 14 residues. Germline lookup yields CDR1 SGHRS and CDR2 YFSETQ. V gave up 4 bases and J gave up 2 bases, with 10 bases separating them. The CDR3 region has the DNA TGCGCCAGCAGCGTCGGGGAGCCCTACAATGAGCAGTTCTTC. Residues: CASSVGEPYNEQFF.

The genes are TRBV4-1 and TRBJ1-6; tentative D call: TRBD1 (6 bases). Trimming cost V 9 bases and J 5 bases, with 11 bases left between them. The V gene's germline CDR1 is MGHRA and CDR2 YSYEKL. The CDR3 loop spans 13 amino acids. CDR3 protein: CASRDMDNSPLHF. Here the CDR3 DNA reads TGCGCCAGTAGGGACATGGATAATTCACCCCTCCACTTT.

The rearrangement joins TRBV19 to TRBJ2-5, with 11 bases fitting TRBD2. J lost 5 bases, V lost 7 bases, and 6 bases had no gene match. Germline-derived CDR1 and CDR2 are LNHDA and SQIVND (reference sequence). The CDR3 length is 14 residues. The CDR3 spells CASKRTSGSETQYF. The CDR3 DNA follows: TGTGCCAGTAAGAGGACTAGCGGGTCGGAGACCCAGTACTTC.

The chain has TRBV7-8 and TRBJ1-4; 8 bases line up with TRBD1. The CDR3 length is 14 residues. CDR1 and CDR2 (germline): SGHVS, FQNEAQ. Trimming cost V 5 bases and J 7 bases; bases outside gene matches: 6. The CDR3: CASSLQGVIEKLFF. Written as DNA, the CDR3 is TGTGCCAGCAGCCTACAGGGGGTAATTGAAAAACTGTTTTTT.